These T cell receptor beta chains were read from a single sample in a study of prognosis after radiotherapy for stage I lung cancer. TCRdb called the multiplex PCR reads again in MiXCR, with one record for every CDR3 protein. Here the sample spans some 27,000 distinct CDR3 sequences, about 41% being singletons. The specimen was PBMCs, collected before or after stereotactic body radiation therapy (not recorded which). The receptors were sampled from a donor aged 50 or older with non-small cell lung cancer. Both conserved end residues are part of each CDR3. Size values are once, few and many counts, or a class for expanded clones, and some rows have none.

>TRBV6-8|many|14|TRBJ1-3
CASNLRGTGNTIYF
>TRBV30|-|11|TRBJ2-7
CAWCAGNEQYF
>TRBV6-1|many|13|TRBJ2-2
CATIGVTTGELFF
>TRBV20-1|-|14|TRBJ2-7
CSARGTGVSYEQYF
>TRBV5-1|many|15|TRBJ2-7
CASADRGNMSYEQYF
>TRBV6-1|-|16|TRBJ2-5
CASSEEAWRGGETQYF
>TRBV4-1|many|15|TRBJ2-7
CASSPGQGASYEQYF
>TRBV28|-|16|TRBJ1-4
CASIPATGTGSEKLFF
>TRBV19|-|15|TRBJ1-2
CASRDRGDLNYCYTF
>TRBV7-3|many|15|TRBJ2-1
CASSELAGVYNEQFF
>TRBV29-1|many|14|TRBJ2-7
CSVESGRGQNEQYF
>TRBV20-1|medium-sized|13|TRBJ1-6
CSARKELNSPLHF
>TRBV24-1|-|16|TRBJ2-1
CATSARGQGHYNEQFF
>TRBV7-9|many|18|TRBJ2-3
CASSSQLGQGRSTDTQYF
>TRBV6-1|many|13|TRBJ2-7
CASSNGQNYEQYF
>TRBV19|-|15|TRBJ1-5
CASSSRGQGNQPQHF
>TRBV20-1|many|14|TRBJ2-7
CSARDSLNTYEQYF
>TRBV20-1|many|12|TRBJ2-5
CSAKGGGETQYF
>TRBV6-2/TRBV6-3|-|20|TRBJ2-5
CASTEARLEGAPAYQETQYF
>TRBV5-6|many|13|TRBJ1-5
CASSLGADQPQHF
>TRBV11-2|many|13|TRBJ2-5
CASSLAGAETQYF
>TRBV20-1|many|13|TRBJ1-6
CSALGSANSPLHF
>TRBV9|many|15|TRBJ2-2
CASSSGGSDTGELFF
>TRBV12-3/TRBV12-4|many|11|TRBJ2-3
CASGLGDRQYF
>TRBV5-1|many|17|TRBJ1-3
CASSRGSSGVGGNTIYF
>TRBV6-2/TRBV6-3|-|15|TRBJ2-1
CASITRTTDYNEQFF
>TRBV6-1|few|14|TRBJ2-2
CASSPKREYRELFF
>TRBV20-1|many|13|TRBJ2-7
CSAREDGDYEQYF
>TRBV5-6|few|15|TRBJ2-4
CASSRGWAGPNIQYF
>TRBV6-2/TRBV6-3|many|15|TRBJ2-3
CASSRTTDSTDTQYF
>TRBV6-2/TRBV6-3|-|15|TRBJ2-7
CASSEGQTGSYEQYF
>TRBV30|many|15|TRBJ1-3
CASHVEVNSGNTIYF
>TRBV18|once|14|TRBJ2-3
CAREAGVGTDTQYF
>TRBV14|many|14|TRBJ1-6
CASSQLGLNSPLHF
>TRBV19|many|18|TRBJ2-7
CASSTTGTSGVSSYEQYF
>TRBV5-1|-|14|TRBJ2-3
CASRGEFSTDTQYF
>TRBV6-5|-|15|TRBJ1-1
CASSYSSKVNTEAFF
>TRBV19|many|14|TRBJ2-2
CASGRGSFGGELFF
>TRBV30|-|13|TRBJ2-1
CAWIVKGGAEQFF
>TRBV2|many|15|TRBJ1-3
CASRDRGFTGNTIYF
>TRBV30|medium-sized|13|TRBJ1-4
CAWQGGFNEKLFF
>TRBV7-2|many|15|TRBJ2-5
CASSQNSGHQETQYF
>TRBV9|many|16|TRBJ2-1
CASSVGAGQGVNEQFF
>TRBV20-1|many|13|TRBJ1-2
CSASGDPNYGYTF
>TRBV7-2|many|16|TRBJ1-2
CASTPDPGGGLYGYTF
>TRBV6-1|many|12|TRBJ1-5
CATCGWNPIMYF
>TRBV7-9|-|11|-
CASDRNNEQFF
>TRBV5-1|-|13|TRBJ1-6
CASSFAGESPLNF
>TRBV20-1|many|14|TRBJ2-4
CSATEGLAKNIQYF
>TRBV7-2|many|15|TRBJ2-5
CASSLVAAQGETQYF
>TRBV7-3|-|13|TRBJ1-3
CASSFTGGNTIYF